The T cell receptor beta chain under discussion was sequenced for a study of blood T cells in healthy people across ages. In its sample, this clonotype was seen a few times. A second about 6 to 12 cycle PCR used barcoded and J-beta primers. TCRdb reanalysed the 5' RACE reads using MiXCR and keeps one entry per CDR3 protein. This sample carries approximately 760,000 distinct CDR3 sequences, just under 25% of them seen once, and the ten largest clones take more than 8.5%. Trimming stripped 0 bases from V and 6 bases from J, with 3 bases between. Germline-derived CDR1 and CDR2 are MDHEN and SYDVKM. The CDR3 consists of 11 residues. The same sample was also studied in work on T cells of mothers and their children. That study adds: Related mother and child pairs showed slightly greater overlap (not significant) than unrelated pairs did.

Sequencing was performed on blood. This TCR came from a boy younger than 18 in good health. The V and J genes are TRBV28 and TRBJ2-7; D gene uncertain. The CDR3 region has the DNA TGTGCCAGCAGTTTATGGGGCGAGCAGTACTTC. This encodes CASSLWGEQYF.